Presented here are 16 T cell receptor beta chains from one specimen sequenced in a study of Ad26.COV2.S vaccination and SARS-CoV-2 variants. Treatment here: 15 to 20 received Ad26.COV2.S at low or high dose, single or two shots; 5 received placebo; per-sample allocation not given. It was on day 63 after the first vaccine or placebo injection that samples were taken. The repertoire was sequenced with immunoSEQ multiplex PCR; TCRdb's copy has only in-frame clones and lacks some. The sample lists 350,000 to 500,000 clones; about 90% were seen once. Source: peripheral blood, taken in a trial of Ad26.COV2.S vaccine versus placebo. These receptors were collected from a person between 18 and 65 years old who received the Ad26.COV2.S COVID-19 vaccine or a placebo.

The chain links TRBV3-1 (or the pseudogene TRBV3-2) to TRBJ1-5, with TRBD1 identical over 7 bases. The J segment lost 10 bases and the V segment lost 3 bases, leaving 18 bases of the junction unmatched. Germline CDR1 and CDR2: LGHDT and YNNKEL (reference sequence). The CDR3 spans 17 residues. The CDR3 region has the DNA TGTGCCAGCAGCCATTCACAGGGGCGCCTTCTGATCCAACCCCAGCATTTT. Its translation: CASSHSQGRLLIQPQHF.

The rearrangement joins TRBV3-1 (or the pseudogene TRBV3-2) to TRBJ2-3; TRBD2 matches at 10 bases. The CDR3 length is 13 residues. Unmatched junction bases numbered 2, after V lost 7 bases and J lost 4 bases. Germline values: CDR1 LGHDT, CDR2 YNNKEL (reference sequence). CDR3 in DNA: TGTGCCAGCACTAGCGGGAGCCCAGATACGCAGTATTTT. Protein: CASTSGSPDTQYF.

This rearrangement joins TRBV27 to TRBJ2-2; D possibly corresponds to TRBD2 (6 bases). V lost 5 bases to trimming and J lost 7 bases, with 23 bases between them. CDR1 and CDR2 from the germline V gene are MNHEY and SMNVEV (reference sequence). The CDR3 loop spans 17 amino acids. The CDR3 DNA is TGTGCCAGCAGTAGCCCCGGGACTGGGGGTTTGGGCGGGGAGCTGTTTTTT. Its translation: CASSSPGTGGLGGELFF.

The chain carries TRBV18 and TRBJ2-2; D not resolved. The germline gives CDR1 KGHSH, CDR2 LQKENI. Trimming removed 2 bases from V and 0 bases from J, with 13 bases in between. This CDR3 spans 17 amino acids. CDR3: CASSPIAGSPNTGELFF. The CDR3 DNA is TGTGCCAGCTCACCAATAGCCGGGTCACCGAACACCGGGGAGCTGTTTTTT. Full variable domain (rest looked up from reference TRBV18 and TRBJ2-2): NAGVMQNPRHLVRRRGQEARLRCSPMKGHSHVYWYRQLPEEGLKFMVYLQKENIIDESGMPKERFSAEFPKEGPSILRIQQVVRGDSAAYFCASSPIAGSPNTGELFFGEGSRLTVL.

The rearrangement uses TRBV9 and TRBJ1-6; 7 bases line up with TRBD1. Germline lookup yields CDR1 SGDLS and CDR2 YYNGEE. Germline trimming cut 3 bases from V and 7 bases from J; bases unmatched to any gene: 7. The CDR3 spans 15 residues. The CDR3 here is CASSEQGQKNSPLHF. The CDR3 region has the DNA TGTGCCAGCAGCGAACAGGGACAGAAGAATTCACCCCTCCACTTT.

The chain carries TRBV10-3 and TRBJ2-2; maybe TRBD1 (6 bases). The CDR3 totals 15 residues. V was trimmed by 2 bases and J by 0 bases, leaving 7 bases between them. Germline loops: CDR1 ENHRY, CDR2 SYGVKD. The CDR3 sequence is CAISERTANTGELFF. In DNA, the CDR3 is TGTGCCATCAGTGAGCGGACAGCGAACACCGGGGAGCTGTTTTTT.

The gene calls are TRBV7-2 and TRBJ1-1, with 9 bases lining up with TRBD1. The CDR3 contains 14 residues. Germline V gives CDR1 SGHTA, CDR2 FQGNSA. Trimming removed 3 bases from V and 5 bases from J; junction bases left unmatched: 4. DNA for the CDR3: TGTGCCAGCAGCTTGAACAGGGGGCGAACTGAAGCTTTCTTT. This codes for CASSLNRGRTEAFF.

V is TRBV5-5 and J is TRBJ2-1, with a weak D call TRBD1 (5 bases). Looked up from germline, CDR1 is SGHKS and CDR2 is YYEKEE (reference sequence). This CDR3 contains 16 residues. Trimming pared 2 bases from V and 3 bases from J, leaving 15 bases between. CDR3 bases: TGTGCCAGCAGCTTCCCCCCGACAGAGAACTACAATGAGCAGTTCTTC. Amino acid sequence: CASSFPPTENYNEQFF. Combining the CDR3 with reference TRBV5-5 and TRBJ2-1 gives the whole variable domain DAGVTQSPTHLIKTRGQQVTLRCSPISGHKSVSWYQQVLGQGPQFIFQYYEKEERGRGNFPDRFSARQFPNYSSELNVNALLLGDSALYLCASSFPPTENYNEQFFGPGTRLTVL.

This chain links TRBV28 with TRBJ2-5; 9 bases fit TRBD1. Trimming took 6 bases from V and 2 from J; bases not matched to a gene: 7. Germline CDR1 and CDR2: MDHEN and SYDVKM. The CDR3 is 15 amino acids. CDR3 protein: CASSPGTGRQETQYF. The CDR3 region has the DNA TGTGCCAGCAGCCCAGGGACAGGGAGGCAAGAGACCCAGTACTTC.

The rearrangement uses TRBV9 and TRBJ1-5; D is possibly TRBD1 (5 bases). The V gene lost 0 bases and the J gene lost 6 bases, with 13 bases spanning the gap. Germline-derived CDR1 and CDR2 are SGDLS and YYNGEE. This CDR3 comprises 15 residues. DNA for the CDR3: TGTGCCAGCAGCGTAGGGGGGACGGGGGGTCAGCCCCAGCATTTT. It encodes CASSVGGTGGQPQHF. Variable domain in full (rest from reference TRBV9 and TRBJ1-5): DSGVTQTPKHLITATGQRVTLRCSPRSGDLSVYWYQQSLDQGLQFLIQYYNGEERAKGNILERFSAQQFPDLHSELNLSSLELGDSALYFCASSVGGTGGQPQHFGDGTRLSIL.

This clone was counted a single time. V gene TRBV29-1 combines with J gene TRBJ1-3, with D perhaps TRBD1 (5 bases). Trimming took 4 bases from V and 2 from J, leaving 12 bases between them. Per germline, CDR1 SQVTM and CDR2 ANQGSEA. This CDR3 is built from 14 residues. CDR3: CSVGGRGAGNTIYF. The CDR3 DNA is TGCAGCGTTGGAGGCCGGGGGGCTGGAAACACCATATATTTT.

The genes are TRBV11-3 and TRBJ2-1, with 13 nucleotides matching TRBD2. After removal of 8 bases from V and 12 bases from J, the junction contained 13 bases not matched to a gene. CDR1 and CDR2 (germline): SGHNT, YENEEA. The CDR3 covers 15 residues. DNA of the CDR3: TGTGCCAGCGGGACCGGGACTAGCGGGATGGGAGGGCAGTTCTTC. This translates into CASGTGTSGMGGQFF.

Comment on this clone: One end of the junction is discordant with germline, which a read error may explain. The CDR3 DNA follows: TGTGCTAGCTCCGGAAGGGGGCAGGGTACAACAATAGAGACCCAGTACTTC. Its protein product is CASSGRGQGTTIETQYF. The rearrangement uses TRBV18 and TRBJ2-5, with 7 bases identical to TRBD1. Germline CDR1 is KGHSH and CDR2 is LQKENI. This CDR3 spans 17 amino acids.

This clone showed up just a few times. CDR3: CASRSAGLTYEQYF. Written as DNA, the CDR3 is TGTGCCAGCAGGTCTGCCGGGCTTACCTACGAGCAGTACTTC. The chain has TRBV7-9 and TRBJ2-7, with D unresolved. V lost 6 bases and J lost 2, with 14 bases in between. The CDR3 covers 14 residues. Germline CDR1 SEHNR, CDR2 FQNEAQ (reference sequence).

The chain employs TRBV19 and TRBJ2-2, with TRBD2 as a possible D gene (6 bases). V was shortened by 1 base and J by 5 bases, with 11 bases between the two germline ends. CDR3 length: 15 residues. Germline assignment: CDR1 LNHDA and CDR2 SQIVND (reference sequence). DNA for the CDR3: TGTGCCAGTAGTATAGGTACTAGCTATACCGGGGAGCTGTTTTTT. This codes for CASSIGTSYTGELFF.

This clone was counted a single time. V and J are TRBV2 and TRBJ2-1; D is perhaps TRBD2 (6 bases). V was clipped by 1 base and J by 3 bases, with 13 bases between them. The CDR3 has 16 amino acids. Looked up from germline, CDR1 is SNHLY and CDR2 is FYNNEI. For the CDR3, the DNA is TGTGCCAGCAGTGAAGTGGTAGCGGAGCTCTACAATGAGCAGTTCTTC. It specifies CASSEVVAELYNEQFF.